The present TCR beta chain was sequenced within a study of T cells after somatic rescue of genetic block. This clone was found a few times. Data came from immunoSEQ multiplex PCR; TCRdb stores just in-frame clones and leaves some out. The sample has 55,000 to 70,000 clones; about 90% are singletons. The sequence was obtained from a man aged 35 to 55. Sequencing was carried out using peripheral blood mononuclear cells (PBMCs).

This chain's CDR3 is CASSQGIAGVYEQYF. CDR3 sequence (DNA): TGCGCCAGCAGCCAAGGAATAGCGGGAGTCTACGAGCAGTACTTC. The gene calls are TRBV4-3 and TRBJ2-7; 9 bases fit TRBD2. This CDR3 is 15 amino acids long. The germline CDR1 and CDR2 sequences are LGHNA and YSLEER. Trimming cost V 1 base and J 3 bases; bases outside gene matches: 4.